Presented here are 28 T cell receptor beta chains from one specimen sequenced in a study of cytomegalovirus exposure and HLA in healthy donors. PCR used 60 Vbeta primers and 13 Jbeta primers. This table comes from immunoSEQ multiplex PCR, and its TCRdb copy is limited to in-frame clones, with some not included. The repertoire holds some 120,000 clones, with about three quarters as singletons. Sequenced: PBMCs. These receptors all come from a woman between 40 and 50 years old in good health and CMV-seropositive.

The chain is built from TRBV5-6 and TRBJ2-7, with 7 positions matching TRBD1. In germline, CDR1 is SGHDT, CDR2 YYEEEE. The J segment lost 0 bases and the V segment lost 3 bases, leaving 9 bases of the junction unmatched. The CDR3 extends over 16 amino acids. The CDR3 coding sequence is TGTGCCAGCAGCTCTCCGGGACAGAGGAGCTCCTACGAGCAGTACTTC. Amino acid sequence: CASSSPGQRSSYEQYF.

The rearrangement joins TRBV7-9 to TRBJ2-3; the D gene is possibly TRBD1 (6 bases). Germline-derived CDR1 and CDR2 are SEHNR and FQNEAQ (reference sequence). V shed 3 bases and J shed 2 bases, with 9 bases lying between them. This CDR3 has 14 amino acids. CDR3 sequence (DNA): TGTGCCAGCAGCTTGGACAGAAACACAGATACGCAGTATTTT. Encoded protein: CASSLDRNTDTQYF.

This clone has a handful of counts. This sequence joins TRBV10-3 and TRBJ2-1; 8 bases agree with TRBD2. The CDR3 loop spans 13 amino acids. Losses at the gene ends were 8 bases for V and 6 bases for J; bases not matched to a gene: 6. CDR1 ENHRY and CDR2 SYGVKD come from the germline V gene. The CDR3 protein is CAIRGLVTNEQFF. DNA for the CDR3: TGTGCCATCCGGGGACTAGTAACCAATGAGCAGTTCTTC.

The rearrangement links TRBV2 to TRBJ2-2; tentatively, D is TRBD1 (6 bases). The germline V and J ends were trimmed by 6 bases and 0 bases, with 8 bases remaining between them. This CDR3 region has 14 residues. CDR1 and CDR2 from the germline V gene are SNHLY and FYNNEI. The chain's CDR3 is CASRRTANTGELFF. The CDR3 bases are TGTGCCAGCAGACGGACAGCGAACACCGGGGAGCTGTTTTTT.

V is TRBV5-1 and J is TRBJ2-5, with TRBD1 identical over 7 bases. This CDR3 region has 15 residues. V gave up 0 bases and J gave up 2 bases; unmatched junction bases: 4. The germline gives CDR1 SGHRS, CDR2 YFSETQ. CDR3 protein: CASSLGWGQQETQYF. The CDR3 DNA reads TGCGCCAGCAGCTTGGGGTGGGGACAGCAAGAGACCCAGTACTTC.

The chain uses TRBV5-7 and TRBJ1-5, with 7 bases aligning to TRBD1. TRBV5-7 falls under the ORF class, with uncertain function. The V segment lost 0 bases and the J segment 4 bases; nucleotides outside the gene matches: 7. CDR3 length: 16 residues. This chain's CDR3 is CASSLARGQLNQPQHF. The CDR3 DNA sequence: TGTGCCAGCAGCTTGGCAAGGGGGCAGCTGAATCAGCCCCAGCATTTT.

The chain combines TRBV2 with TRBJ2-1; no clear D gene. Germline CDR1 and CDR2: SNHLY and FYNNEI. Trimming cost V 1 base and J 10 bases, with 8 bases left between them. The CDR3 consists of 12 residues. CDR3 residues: CASSEETREQFF. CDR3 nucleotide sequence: TGTGCCAGCAGTGAAGAAACCAGGGAGCAGTTCTTC.

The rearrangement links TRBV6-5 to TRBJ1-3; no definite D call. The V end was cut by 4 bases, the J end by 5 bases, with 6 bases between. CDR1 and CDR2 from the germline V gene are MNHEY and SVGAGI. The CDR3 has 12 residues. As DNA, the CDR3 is TGTGCCAGCAGTTCAGACAGAAACACCATATATTTT. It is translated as CASSSDRNTIYF.

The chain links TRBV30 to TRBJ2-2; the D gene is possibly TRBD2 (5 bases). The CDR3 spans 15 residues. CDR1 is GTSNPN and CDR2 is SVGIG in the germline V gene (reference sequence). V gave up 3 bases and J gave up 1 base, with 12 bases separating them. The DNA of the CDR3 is TGTGCCTGGAGCCTGGCTAGCTTGAACACCGGGGAGCTGTTTTTT. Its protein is CAWSLASLNTGELFF.

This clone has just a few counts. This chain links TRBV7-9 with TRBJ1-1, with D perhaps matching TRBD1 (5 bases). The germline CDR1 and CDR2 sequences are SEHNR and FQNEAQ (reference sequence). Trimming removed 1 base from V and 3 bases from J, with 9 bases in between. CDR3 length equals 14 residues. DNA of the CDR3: TGTGCCAGCAGCTTAGGTCGGGGGGACACTGAAGCTTTCTTT. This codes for CASSLGRGDTEAFF.

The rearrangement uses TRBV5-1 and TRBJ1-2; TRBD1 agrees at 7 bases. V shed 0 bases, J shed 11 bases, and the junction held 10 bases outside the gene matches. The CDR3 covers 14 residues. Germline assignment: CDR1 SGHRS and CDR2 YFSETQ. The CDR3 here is CASSLEMGQRRYTF. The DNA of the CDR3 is TGCGCCAGCAGCTTGGAAATGGGACAGAGGAGGTACACCTTC.

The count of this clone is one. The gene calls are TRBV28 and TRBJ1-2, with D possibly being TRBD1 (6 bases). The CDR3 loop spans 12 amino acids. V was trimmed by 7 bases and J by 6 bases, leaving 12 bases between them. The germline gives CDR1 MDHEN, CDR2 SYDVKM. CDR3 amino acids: CASTDRLDGYTF. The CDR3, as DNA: TGTGCCAGCACAGACAGGCTTGATGGCTACACCTTC.

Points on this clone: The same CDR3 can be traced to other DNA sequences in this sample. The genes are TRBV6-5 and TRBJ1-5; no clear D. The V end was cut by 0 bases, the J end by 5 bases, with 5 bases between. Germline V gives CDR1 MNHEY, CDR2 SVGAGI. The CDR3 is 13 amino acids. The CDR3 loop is CASSYSGDQPQHF. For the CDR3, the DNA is TGTGCCAGCAGTTACTCCGGGGATCAGCCCCAGCATTTT.

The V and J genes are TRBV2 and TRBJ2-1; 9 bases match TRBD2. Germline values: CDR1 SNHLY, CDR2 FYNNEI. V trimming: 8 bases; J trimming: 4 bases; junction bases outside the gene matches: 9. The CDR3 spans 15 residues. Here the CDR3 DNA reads TGTGCCAGCGCGCCATCTAGCGGGGTATACAATGAGCAGTTCTTC. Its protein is CASAPSSGVYNEQFF.

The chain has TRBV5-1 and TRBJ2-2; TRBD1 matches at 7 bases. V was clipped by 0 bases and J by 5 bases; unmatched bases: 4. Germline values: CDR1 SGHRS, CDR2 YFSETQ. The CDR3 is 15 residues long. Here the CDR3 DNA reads TGCGCCAGCAGCTTGGCCGTACAGGGGACCGGGGAGCTGTTTTTT. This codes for CASSLAVQGTGELFF.

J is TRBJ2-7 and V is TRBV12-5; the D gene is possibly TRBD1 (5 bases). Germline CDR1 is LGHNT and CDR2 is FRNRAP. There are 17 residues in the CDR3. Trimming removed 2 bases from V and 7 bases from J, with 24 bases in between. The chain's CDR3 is CASGLKLSDTRPREQYF. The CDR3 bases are TGTGCTAGTGGTTTGAAATTATCGGACACACGACCGAGGGAGCAGTACTTC. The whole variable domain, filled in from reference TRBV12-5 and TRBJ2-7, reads DARVTQTPRHKVTEMGQEVTMRCQPILGHNTVFWYRQTMMQGLELLAYFRNRAPLDDSGMPKDRFSAEMPDATLATLKIQPSEPRDSAVYFCASGLKLSDTRPREQYFGPGTRLTVT.

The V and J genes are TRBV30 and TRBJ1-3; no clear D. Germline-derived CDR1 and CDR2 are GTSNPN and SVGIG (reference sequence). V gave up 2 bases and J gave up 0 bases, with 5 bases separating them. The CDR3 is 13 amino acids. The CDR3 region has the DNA TGTGCCTGGAGTTCCAGCTCTGGAAACACCATATATTTT. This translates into CAWSSSSGNTIYF.

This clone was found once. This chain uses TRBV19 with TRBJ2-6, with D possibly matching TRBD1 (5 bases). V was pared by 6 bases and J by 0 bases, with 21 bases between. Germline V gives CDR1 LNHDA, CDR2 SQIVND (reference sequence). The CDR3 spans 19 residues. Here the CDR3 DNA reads TGTGCCAGTAGCAGAACCCCAGGGTTGTTGAGCTCTGGGGCCAACGTCCTGACTTTC. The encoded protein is CASSRTPGLLSSGANVLTF.

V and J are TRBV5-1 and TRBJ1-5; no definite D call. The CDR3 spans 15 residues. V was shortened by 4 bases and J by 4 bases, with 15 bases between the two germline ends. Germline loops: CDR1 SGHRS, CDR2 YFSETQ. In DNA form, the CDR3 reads TGCGCCAGCAGCCTCCTCGGGGTGGGGAATCAGCCCCAGCATTTT. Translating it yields CASSLLGVGNQPQHF.

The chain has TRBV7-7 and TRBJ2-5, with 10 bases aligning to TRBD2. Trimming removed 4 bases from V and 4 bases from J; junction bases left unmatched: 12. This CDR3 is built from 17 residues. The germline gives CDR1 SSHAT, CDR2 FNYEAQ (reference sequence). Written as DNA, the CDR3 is TGTGCCAGCAGCTCATCAGGACTAGCGGAAGGGGGAGAGACCCAGTACTTC. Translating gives CASSSSGLAEGGETQYF.

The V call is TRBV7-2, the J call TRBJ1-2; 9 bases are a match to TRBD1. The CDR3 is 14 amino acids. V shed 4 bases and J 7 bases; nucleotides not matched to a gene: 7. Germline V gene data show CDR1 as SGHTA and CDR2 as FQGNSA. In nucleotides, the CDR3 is TGTGCCAGCAGCTCCGGAATGGGACAGGGTGGCTACACCTTC. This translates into CASSSGMGQGGYTF.

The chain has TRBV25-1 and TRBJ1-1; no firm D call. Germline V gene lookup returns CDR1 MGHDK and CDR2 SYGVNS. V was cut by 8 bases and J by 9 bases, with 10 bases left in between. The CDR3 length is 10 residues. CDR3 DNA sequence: TGTGCCAGCTCTGCTGGCAAAGCTTTCTTT. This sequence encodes CASSAGKAFF.

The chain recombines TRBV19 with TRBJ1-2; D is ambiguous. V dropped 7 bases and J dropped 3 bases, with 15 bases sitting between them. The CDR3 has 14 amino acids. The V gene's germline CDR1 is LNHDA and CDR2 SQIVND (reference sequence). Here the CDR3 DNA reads TGTGCCAGTACAAGTCCGGGGTGGGACTATGGCTACACCTTC. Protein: CASTSPGWDYGYTF.

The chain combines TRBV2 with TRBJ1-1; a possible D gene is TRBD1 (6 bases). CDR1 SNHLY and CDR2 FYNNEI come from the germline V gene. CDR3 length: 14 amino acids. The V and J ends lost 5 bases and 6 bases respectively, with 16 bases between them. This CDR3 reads CASSTSRGVPEAFF. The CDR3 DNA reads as TGTGCCAGCAGTACGAGCAGGGGCGTCCCTGAAGCTTTCTTT. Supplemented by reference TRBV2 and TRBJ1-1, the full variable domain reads EPEVTQTPSHQVTQMGQEVILRCVPISNHLYFYWYRQILGQKVEFLVSFYNNEISEKSEIFDDQFSVERPDGSNFTLKIRSTKLEDSAMYFCASSTSRGVPEAFFGQGTRLTVV.

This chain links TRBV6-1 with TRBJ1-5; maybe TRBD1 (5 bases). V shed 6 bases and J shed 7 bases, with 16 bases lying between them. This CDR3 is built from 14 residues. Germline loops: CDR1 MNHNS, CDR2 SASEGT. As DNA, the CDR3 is TGTGCCAGCAGGGAAACAGGCGGCAGACAGCCCCAGCATTTT. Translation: CASRETGGRQPQHF.

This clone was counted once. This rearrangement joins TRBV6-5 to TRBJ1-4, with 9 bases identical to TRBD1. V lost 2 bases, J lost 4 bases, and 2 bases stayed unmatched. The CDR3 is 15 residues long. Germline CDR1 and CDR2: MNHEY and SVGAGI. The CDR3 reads CASSYGTGINEKLFF. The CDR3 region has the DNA TGTGCCAGCAGTTACGGGACAGGGATTAATGAAAAACTGTTTTTT.

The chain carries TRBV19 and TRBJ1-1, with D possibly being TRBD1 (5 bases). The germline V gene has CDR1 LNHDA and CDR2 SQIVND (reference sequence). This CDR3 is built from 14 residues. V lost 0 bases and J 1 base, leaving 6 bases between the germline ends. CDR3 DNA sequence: TGTGCCAGTAGTATAGACAGGGCGAACACTGAAGCTTTCTTT. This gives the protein CASSIDRANTEAFF.

The DNA for the CDR3 is TGTGCCAGCAGCTTAGGGGGACTAGCGGGGGCTCCCTCCTACAATGAGCAGTTCTTC. This gives the protein CASSLGGLAGAPSYNEQFF. V is TRBV7-3 and J is TRBJ2-1; TRBD2 aligns across 14 bases. Germline loops: CDR1 SGHTA, CDR2 FQGTGA. The CDR3 runs 19 residues. Trimming at V came to 2 bases and at J to 0 bases, leaving 6 bases not matched to a gene.